The rows below give T cell receptor beta chains drawn from one sample of a study of T cells in Graves' hyperthyroidism and ophthalmopathy. From the multiplex PCR reads, TCRdb called clonotypes with MiXCR, one entry per CDR3 protein. The sample shows hundreds of thousands of distinct CDR3 sequences, roughly 40% of them seen only once. The sequencing sample was made of blood. The receptors were gathered from a man between 18 and 29 years old with Graves' hyperthyroidism. Both conserved end residues are part of each CDR3. A D gene is named only where the DNA matches it firmly. Size tells how often a clone was seen (once, few, many) or the class of an expanded clone, and some rows leave it out.

j_gene | v_gene | abundance | d_gene | CDR3aa | CDR3nt
TRBJ1-2 | TRBV6-5 | - | TRBD1 | CASSSAPGQGPRRNYGYTF | TGTGCCAGCAGTTCGGCTCCGGGACAGGGACCCCGTCGTAACTATGGCTACACCTTC
TRBJ2-7 | TRBV7-6 | many | - | CASSLWGNSYEQYF | TGTGCCAGCAGCTTATGGGGGAACTCATACGAGCAGTACTTC
TRBJ2-7 | TRBV7-9 | - | TRBD2 | CASSSPREGTNEQYF | TGTGCCAGCAGCTCCCCTCGGGAGGGAACGAACGAGCAGTACTTC
TRBJ2-5 | TRBV7-3 | many | TRBD2 | CASSLTGGYQETQYF | TGTGCCAGCAGCTTAACGGGGGGGTACCAAGAGACCCAGTACTTC
TRBJ1-1 | TRBV19 | many | TRBD1 | CASSITGQVYTEAFF | TGTGCCAGTAGTATAACGGGACAGGTCTACACTGAAGCTTTCTTT
TRBJ2-5 | TRBV6-5 | - | - | CASSYSGGLLDTQETQYF | TGTGCCAGCAGTTACTCGGGGGGCCTTTTGGATACGCAAGAGACCCAGTACTTC
TRBJ2-6 | TRBV15 | - | - | CASSLEGHISGANVLTF | TGTGCCAGCAGCTTAGAAGGGCACATCTCTGGGGCCAACGTCCTGACTTTC
TRBJ1-5 | TRBV2 | many | - | CASSEQGRRQPQHF | TGTGCCAGCAGCGAACAGGGCCGGCGTCAGCCCCAGCATTTT
TRBJ1-1 | TRBV2 | many | - | CASSRDMNTEAFF | TGTGCCAGCAGTCGGGACATGAACACTGAAGCTTTCTTT
TRBJ2-5 | TRBV15 | - | - | CATSRDLFQETQYF | TGTGCCACCAGCAGAGACCTTTTTCAAGAGACCCAGTACTTC
TRBJ1-4 | TRBV10-2 | - | - | CASTAGNPNEKLFF | TGCGCCAGCACGGCAGGGAATCCTAATGAAAAACTGTTTTTT
TRBJ2-7 | TRBV20-1 | - | - | CSARAELRWEQYF | TGCAGTGCTAGAGCGGAATTGCGGTGGGAGCAGTACTTC
TRBJ1-1 | TRBV20-1 | - | TRBD1 | CSARDAQGAEAFF | TGCAGTGCTAGAGATGCGCAGGGGGCTGAAGCTTTCTTT
TRBJ1-2 | TRBV7-2 | - | TRBD1 | CASSLGDRADGYTF | TGCGCCAGCAGCTTGGGGGACAGGGCAGATGGCTACACCTTC
TRBJ1-6 | TRBV7-9 | few | - | CASSQGDPGVTRSPLHF | TGCGCCAGCAGCCAAGGGGACCCTGGGGTAACGCGTTCACCCCTCCACTTT
TRBJ1-1 | TRBV7-9 | many | - | CASSLGDLRNTEAFF | TGTGCCAGCAGCTTAGGGGACTTGAGGAACACTGAAGCTTTCTTT
TRBJ2-3 | TRBV24-1 | - | TRBD2 | CATWSGTADTQYF | TGTGCCACCTGGAGCGGGACTGCAGATACGCAGTATTTT
TRBJ1-1 | TRBV9 | - | TRBD1 | CASSVAGTGPEAFF | TGTGCCAGCAGCGTAGCCGGGACAGGGCCTGAAGCTTTCTTT
TRBJ2-7 | TRBV19 | few | TRBD1 | CASSIRDRGLDEQYF | TGTGCCAGTAGTATACGGGACAGGGGGCTTGACGAGCAGTACTTC
TRBJ2-5 | TRBV7-7 | - | - | CASSLGGGFGQYF | TGTGCTAGCAGCTTAGGGGGGGGGTTTGGCCAGTACTTC
TRBJ1-4 | TRBV7-3 | many | - | CASTPWREKLFF | TGTGCCAGCACCCCATGGAGAGAAAAACTGTTTTTT
TRBJ2-7 | TRBV20-1 | few | TRBD2 | CSAPPTGLERNEQYF | TGCAGTGCCCCTCCAACGGGACTAGAAAGAAACGAGCAGTACTTC
TRBJ1-1 | TRBV19 | many | - | CASRLGRSEAFF | TGTGCCAGTAGACTAGGGCGGAGTGAAGCTTTCTTT
TRBJ1-2 | TRBV12-3/TRBV12-4 | many | - | CASTPAGRPPYTF | TGTGCCAGCACCCCCGCAGGGAGGCCACCTTACACCTTC
TRBJ1-1 | TRBV9 | many | - | CASRGKGAGEAFF | TGTGCCAGCAGGGGCAAGGGTGCAGGTGAAGCTTTCTTT
TRBJ1-1 | TRBV5-1 | many | - | CASLLLAGNTEAFF | TGCGCCAGCCTCTTACTGGCTGGGAACACTGAAGCTTTCTTT
TRBJ1-5 | TRBV29-1 | many | - | CSVEVPGGGNQPQHF | TGCAGCGTTGAAGTCCCGGGGGGTGGCAATCAGCCCCAGCATTTT
TRBJ2-2 | TRBV10-3 | few | TRBD1 | CAISQKGQGASTGELFF | TGTGCCATCAGTCAGAAGGGACAGGGGGCGAGCACCGGGGAGCTGTTTTTT
TRBJ1-1 | TRBV14 | few | - | CASSQTFGVNEWGTEAFF | TGTGCTAGCAGCCAAACATTTGGGGTTAACGAATGGGGCACTGAAGCTTTCTTT
TRBJ2-7 | TRBV2 | many | TRBD1 | CASTDRQGSSYEQYF | TGTGCCAGCACAGACCGACAGGGGAGCTCCTACGAGCAGTACTTC
TRBJ2-5 | TRBV7-2 | - | TRBD1 | CASSPGTDGRETQYF | TGTGCCAGCTCACCTGGGACAGACGGCCGGGAGACCCAGTACTTC
TRBJ2-2 | TRBV10-3 | many | - | CAISETGTGELFF | TGTGCCATCAGTGAAACGGGGACCGGGGAGCTGTTTTTT
TRBJ1-1 | TRBV25-1 | once | - | CASSPGGTLNTEAFF | TGTGCCAGCAGCCCGGGGGGGACCCTGAACACTGAAGCTTTCTTT
TRBJ1-1 | TRBV2 | - | - | CASSYDDRNTEAFF | TGTGCCAGCAGTTACGACGACAGGAACACTGAAGCTTTCTTT
TRBJ2-6 | TRBV7-9 | few | - | CASSFLESGANVLTF | TGTGCCAGCAGCTTTTTGGAATCTGGGGCCAACGTCCTGACTTTC
TRBJ2-6 | TRBV19 | many | - | CASTPAVLSGANVLTF | TGTGCCAGTACCCCGGCCGTTCTCTCTGGGGCCAACGTCCTGACTTTC
TRBJ2-2 | TRBV10-3 | - | TRBD1 | CADRGSNGELFF | TGTGCCGACAGGGGTTCGAACGGGGAGCTGTTTTTT
TRBJ2-7 | TRBV29-1 | - | TRBD1 | CSGSGTVYEQYF | TGCAGCGGCTCCGGGACAGTCTACGAGCAGTACTTC
TRBJ1-2 | TRBV15 | - | - | CATSRDRGDGNTF | TGTGCCACCAGCAGAGATCGGGGTGACGGAAACACCTTC
TRBJ1-5 | TRBV19 | many | - | CASSMAGDQPQHF | TGTGCCAGTAGTATGGCAGGGGATCAGCCCCAGCATTTT
TRBJ1-2 | TRBV2 | many | TRBD1 | CASRLGQGIDTF | TGTGCCAGCAGGTTGGGACAGGGCATCGACACCTTC
TRBJ2-5 | TRBV20-1 | - | TRBD2 | CSARAAHDGLAEALQETQYF | TGCAGTGCTAGGGCGGCACACGACGGACTAGCGGAAGCCCTGCAAGAGACCCAGTACTTC
TRBJ1-4 | TRBV7-9 | many | TRBD1 | CASSLPGQGGEKLFF | TGTGCCAGCAGCTTACCGGGACAGGGAGGCGAAAAACTGTTTTTT
TRBJ2-7 | TRBV9 | few | TRBD2 | CASSVGDGRAYEQYF | TGTGCCAGCAGCGTAGGTGACGGGAGGGCCTACGAGCAGTACTTC
TRBJ2-7 | TRBV5-1 | few | - | CASSPSRQSYEQYF | TGCGCCAGCAGTCCCAGCCGACAGAGCTACGAGCAGTACTTC
TRBJ1-6 | TRBV6-5 | many | - | CASRPGEGSPLHF | TGTGCCAGCAGGCCAGGGGAAGGTTCACCCCTCCACTTT
TRBJ2-2 | TRBV7-6 | - | - | CASSLASGTINTGELFF | TGTGCCAGCAGCTTAGCGTCCGGGACAATAAACACCGGGGAGCTGTTTTTT
TRBJ1-1 | TRBV12-3/TRBV12-4 | many | - | CASSPRWNTEAFF | TGTGCCAGCAGTCCCCGATGGAACACTGAAGCTTTCTTT
TRBJ1-5 | TRBV7-7 | few | - | CASSPRGSWVEGQPQHF | TGTGCCAGCAGCCCAAGGGGGAGTTGGGTAGAGGGTCAGCCCCAGCATTTT
TRBJ1-1 | TRBV7-8 | - | - | CASSLVPLVTEAFF | TGTGCCAGCAGCTTAGTCCCGCTTGTCACTGAAGCTTTCTTT
TRBJ2-5 | TRBV5-1 | - | - | CASSLTGNEETQYF | TGCGCCAGCAGCTTGACAGGGAACGAGGAGACCCAGTACTTC
TRBJ1-1 | TRBV6-1 | - | - | CASIPGPGGTEAFF | TGTGCCAGCATCCCCGGACCCGGGGGCACTGAAGCTTTCTTT
TRBJ1-4 | TRBV10-3 | - | - | CAISEILMKNCFF | -
TRBJ2-5 | TRBV20-1 | - | - | CSARETGLTGETQYF | TGCAGTGCTAGAGAAACGGGACTGACGGGAGAGACCCAGTACTTC
TRBJ1-5 | TRBV7-2 | many | - | CASSLATTAQYQPQHF | TGTGCCAGCAGCTTAGCGACGACCGCTCAGTACCAGCCCCAGCATTTT